Below are 10 T cell receptor beta chains sequenced from a single sample in a study of blood T cell repertoires in COVID-19 (dated by TCRdb to 2018 to 2020). Receptor amplification or capture employed the immunoSEQ multiplex PCR assay. The clones in this table, taken by TCRdb from immuneACCESS, are in-frame only. Not every clone is retained; where verified, under half of the shortfall comes from an unresolved V gene, and the cause of the rest is unknown. This sample holds approximately 50,000 clones; 80% to 90% were observed only once. The ten largest clonotypes hold 4% of the sample. Sequencing was done on a sample of peripheral blood. The receptors originated from a man aged 45-60 years with acute or convalescent COVID-19.

This clone has a handful of counts. V gene TRBV12-5 combines with J gene TRBJ1-5; 9 nucleotides agree with TRBD1. The germline CDR1 and CDR2 sequences are LGHNT and FRNRAP. This CDR3 spans 14 amino acids. V lost 1 base to trimming and J lost 6 bases; unmatched junction nucleotides: 1. The CDR3 sequence is CASGLGTGAQPQHF. CDR3 DNA sequence: TGTGCTAGTGGTTTGGGGACAGGGGCTCAGCCCCAGCATTTT.

This clone has just one count. This rearrangement joins TRBV28 to TRBJ1-6; 8 bases agree with TRBD1. CDR3 length: 14 amino acids. V lost 6 bases to trimming and J lost 8 bases; unmatched junction nucleotides: 6. Germline CDR1 MDHEN, CDR2 SYDVKM. This CDR3 is CASRRDRGYSPLHF. The CDR3 coding sequence is TGTGCCAGCAGGCGAGACAGGGGATATTCACCCCTCCACTTT.

The rearrangement uses TRBV2 and TRBJ2-5; 9 nucleotides match TRBD1. Trimming at V came to 3 bases and at J to 6 bases, leaving 8 bases not matched to a gene. This CDR3 spans 15 amino acids. Germline CDR1 and CDR2: SNHLY and FYNNEI. This CDR3 reads CASSDPRDRVKTQYF. CDR3 DNA: TGTGCCAGCAGTGATCCTAGGGACAGGGTGAAGACCCAGTACTTC. The whole variable domain, remainder taken from reference TRBV2 and TRBJ2-5, is EPEVTQTPSHQVTQMGQEVILRCVPISNHLYFYWYRQILGQKVEFLVSFYNNEISEKSEIFDDQFSVERPDGSNFTLKIRSTKLEDSAMYFCASSDPRDRVKTQYFGPGTRLLVL.

The chain has TRBV14 and TRBJ1-2, with D unclear. This CDR3 spans 12 amino acids. V was cut by 1 base and J by 8 bases, with 8 bases left in between. CDR1 and CDR2 from the germline V gene are SGHDN and FVKESK. CDR3 in DNA: TGTGCCAGCAGCCAAGTCGGTGTGGGCTACACCTTC. Translated: CASSQVGVGYTF. Full variable domain (missing parts from reference TRBV14 and TRBJ1-2): EAGVTQFPSHSVIEKGQTVTLRCDPISGHDNLYWYRRVMGKEIKFLLHFVKESKQDESGMPNNRFLAERTGGTYSTLKVQPAELEDSGVYFCASSQVGVGYTFGSGTRLTVV.

The V and J genes are TRBV19 and TRBJ1-3; 7 bases map to TRBD1. Per the germline V gene, CDR1 is LNHDA and CDR2 is SQIVND (reference sequence). The V and J ends lost 6 bases and 4 bases, in that order; junction bases with no gene match: 6. The CDR3 is 14 residues long. The CDR3 nucleotides read TGTGCCAGTAGAATGGGACAGACAGGAAACACCATATATTTT. Its protein product is CASRMGQTGNTIYF. The entire variable domain, with the rest obtained from reference TRBV19 and TRBJ1-3, is as follows: DGGITQSPKYLFRKEGQNVTLSCEQNLNHDAMYWYRQDPGQGLRLIYYSQIVNDFQKGDIAEGYSVSREKKESFPLTVTSAQKNPTAFYLCASRMGQTGNTIYFGEGSWLTVV.

In its sample, this clone was seen a few times. CDR3 coding DNA: TGTGCCAGCTCACCACCGGGCAAGAACACCGGGGAGCTGTTTTTT. Translation: CASSPPGKNTGELFF. This sequence joins TRBV18 and TRBJ2-2; D unresolved. V dropped 0 bases and J dropped 1 base, with 6 bases sitting between them. Germline assignment: CDR1 KGHSH and CDR2 LQKENI. This CDR3 is built from 15 residues.

This rearrangement joins TRBV4-1 to TRBJ2-1, with 9 nucleotides matching TRBD2. Germline assignment: CDR1 MGHRA and CDR2 YSYEKL. The V segment lost 0 bases and the J segment 2 bases; nucleotides outside the gene matches: 5. The CDR3 covers 17 residues. CDR3 in DNA: TGCGCCAGCAGCCAAGATAGGGCTAGCGGGGCCTACAATGAGCAGTTCTTC. Its protein product is CASSQDRASGAYNEQFF.

The J gene is TRBJ2-2, the V gene TRBV11-2, with a weak D call TRBD2 (6 bases). Trimming shortened V by 3 bases and J by 4 bases, and 12 bases separated the two germline ends. Per the germline V gene, CDR1 is SGHAT and CDR2 is FQNNGV. The CDR3 consists of 15 residues. DNA of the CDR3: TGTGCCAGCAGCTTCGTGGGAGGTGTCACCGGGGAGCTGTTTTTT. Its protein is CASSFVGGVTGELFF.

Regarding this clone: One junction end does not reproduce the germline sequence, and a read error may be involved. The rearrangement uses TRBV7-9 and TRBJ2-7, with TRBD1 matching 12 bases. CDR3 length: 15 amino acids. Germline values: CDR1 SEHNR, CDR2 FQNEAQ (reference sequence). The CDR3 spells CASSSGTGGSNEQYF. The DNA of the CDR3 is TGTGCCAGCAGTTCCGGGACAGGGGGCTCCAACGAGCAGTACTTC.

The count of this clone is one. The chain joins TRBV11-3 to TRBJ2-2; a weak D match, TRBD2 (6 bases). The V end lost 7 bases, the J end lost 3 bases, and 12 bases lay between the germline ends. Germline CDR1 and CDR2: SGHNT and YENEEA. The CDR3 extends over 14 amino acids. CDR3 protein: CASTSSSDTGELFF. CDR3 nucleotide sequence: TGTGCCAGCACCTCCTCTAGCGACACCGGGGAGCTGTTTTTT.